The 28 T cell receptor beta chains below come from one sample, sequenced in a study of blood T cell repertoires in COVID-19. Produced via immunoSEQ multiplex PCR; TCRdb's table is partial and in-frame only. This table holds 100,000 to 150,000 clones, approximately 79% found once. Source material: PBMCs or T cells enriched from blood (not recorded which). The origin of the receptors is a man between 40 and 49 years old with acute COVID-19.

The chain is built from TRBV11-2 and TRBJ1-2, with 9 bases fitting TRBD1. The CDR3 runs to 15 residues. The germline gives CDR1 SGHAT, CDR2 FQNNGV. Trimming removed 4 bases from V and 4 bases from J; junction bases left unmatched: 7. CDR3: CASSSGTGPFYGYTF. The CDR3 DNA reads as TGTGCCAGCAGCTCCGGGACAGGGCCCTTCTATGGCTACACCTTC.

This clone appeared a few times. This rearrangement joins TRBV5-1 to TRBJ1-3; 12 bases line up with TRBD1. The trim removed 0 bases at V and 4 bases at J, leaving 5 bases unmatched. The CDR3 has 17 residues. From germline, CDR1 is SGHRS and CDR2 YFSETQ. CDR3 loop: CASSLEGTGGLGNTIYF. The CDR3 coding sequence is TGCGCCAGCAGCTTGGAAGGGACAGGGGGCCTAGGAAACACCATATATTTT.

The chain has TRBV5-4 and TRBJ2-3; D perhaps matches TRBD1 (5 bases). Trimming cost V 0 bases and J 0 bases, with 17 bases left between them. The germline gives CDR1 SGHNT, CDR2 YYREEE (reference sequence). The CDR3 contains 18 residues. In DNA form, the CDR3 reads TGTGCCAGCAGCTTGGGGGGCAGAGAGGTTACTAGCACAGATACGCAGTATTTT. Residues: CASSLGGREVTSTDTQYF.

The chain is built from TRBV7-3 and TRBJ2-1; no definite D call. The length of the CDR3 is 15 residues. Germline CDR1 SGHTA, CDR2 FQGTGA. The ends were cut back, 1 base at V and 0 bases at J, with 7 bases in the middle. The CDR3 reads CASSLMPSSYNEQFF. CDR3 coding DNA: TGTGCCAGCAGCTTAATGCCGAGCTCCTACAATGAGCAGTTCTTC.

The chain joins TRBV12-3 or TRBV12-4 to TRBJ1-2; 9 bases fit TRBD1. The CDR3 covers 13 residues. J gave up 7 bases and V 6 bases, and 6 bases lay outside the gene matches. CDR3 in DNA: TGTGCCAGCAGGCTACAGGGGGCAAGTGGCTACACCTTC. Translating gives CASRLQGASGYTF.

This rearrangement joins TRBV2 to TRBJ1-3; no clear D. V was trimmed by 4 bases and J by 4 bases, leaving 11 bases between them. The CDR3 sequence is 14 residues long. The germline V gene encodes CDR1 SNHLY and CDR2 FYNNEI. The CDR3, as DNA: TGTGCCAGCAGTGGTGTCAGTCGAGGAAACACCATATATTTT. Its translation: CASSGVSRGNTIYF. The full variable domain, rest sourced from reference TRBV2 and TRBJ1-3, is EPEVTQTPSHQVTQMGQEVILRCVPISNHLYFYWYRQILGQKVEFLVSFYNNEISEKSEIFDDQFSVERPDGSNFTLKIRSTKLEDSAMYFCASSGVSRGNTIYFGEGSWLTVV.

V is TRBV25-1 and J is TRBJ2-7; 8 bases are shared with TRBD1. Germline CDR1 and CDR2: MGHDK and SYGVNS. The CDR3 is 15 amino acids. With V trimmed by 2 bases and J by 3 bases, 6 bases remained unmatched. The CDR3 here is CASSETIRGLYEQYF. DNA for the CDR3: TGTGCCAGCAGTGAAACTATCAGGGGGCTCTACGAGCAGTACTTC.

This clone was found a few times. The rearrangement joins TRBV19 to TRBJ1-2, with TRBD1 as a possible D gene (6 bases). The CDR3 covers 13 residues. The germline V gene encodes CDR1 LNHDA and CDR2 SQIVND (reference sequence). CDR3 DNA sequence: TGTGCGGCAGAGGGGGACCGAGTTTATGGCTACACCTTC. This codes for CAAEGDRVYGYTF.

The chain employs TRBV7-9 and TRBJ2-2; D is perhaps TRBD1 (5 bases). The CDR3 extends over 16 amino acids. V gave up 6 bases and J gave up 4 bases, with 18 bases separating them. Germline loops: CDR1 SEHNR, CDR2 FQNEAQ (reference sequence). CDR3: CASSSDSASGTGELFF. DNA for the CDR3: TGTGCCAGCAGTTCTGACAGTGCAAGTGGCACCGGGGAGCTGTTTTTT.

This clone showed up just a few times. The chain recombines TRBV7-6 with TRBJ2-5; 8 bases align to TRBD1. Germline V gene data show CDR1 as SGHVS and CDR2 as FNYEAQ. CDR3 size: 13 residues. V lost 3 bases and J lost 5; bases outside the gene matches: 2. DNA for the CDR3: TGTGCCAGCAGCTTGACAGGGGTCGAGACCCAGTACTTC. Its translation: CASSLTGVETQYF. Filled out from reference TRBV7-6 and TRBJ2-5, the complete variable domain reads GAGVSQSPRYKVTKRGQDVALRCDPISGHVSLYWYRQALGQGPEFLTYFNYEAQQDKSGLPNDRFSAERPEGSISTLTIQRTEQRDSAMYRCASSLTGVETQYFGPGTRLLVL.

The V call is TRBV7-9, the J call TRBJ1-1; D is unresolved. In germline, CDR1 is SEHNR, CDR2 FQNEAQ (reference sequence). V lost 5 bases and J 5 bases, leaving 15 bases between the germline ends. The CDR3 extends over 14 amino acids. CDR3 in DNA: TGTGCCAGCAGCCTGATTGCGGGAAAAACTGAAGCTTTCTTT. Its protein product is CASSLIAGKTEAFF.

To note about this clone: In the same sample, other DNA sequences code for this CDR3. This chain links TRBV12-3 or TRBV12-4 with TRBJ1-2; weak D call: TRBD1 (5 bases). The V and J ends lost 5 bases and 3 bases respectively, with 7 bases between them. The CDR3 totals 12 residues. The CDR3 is CASSPRDYGYTF. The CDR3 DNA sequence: TGTGCCAGCAGTCCCAGGGACTATGGCTACACCTTC.

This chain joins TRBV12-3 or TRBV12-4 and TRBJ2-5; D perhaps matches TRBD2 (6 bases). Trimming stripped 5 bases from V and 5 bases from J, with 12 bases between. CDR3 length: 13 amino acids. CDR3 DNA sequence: TGTGCCAGCAGTCGAAATGGGGGGGAGACCCAGTACTTC. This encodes CASSRNGGETQYF.

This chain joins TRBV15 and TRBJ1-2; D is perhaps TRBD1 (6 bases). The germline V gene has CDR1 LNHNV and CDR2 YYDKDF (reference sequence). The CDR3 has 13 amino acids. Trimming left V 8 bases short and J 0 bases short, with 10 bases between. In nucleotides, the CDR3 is TGTGCCACCTCCGGGACAACTAACTATGGCTACACCTTC. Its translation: CATSGTTNYGYTF.

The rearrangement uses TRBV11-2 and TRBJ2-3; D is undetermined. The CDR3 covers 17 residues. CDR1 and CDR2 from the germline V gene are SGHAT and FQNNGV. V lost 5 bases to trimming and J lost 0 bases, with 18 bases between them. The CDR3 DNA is TGTGCCAGCAGCCCGGCGAGGAGTCCTCTGAGCACAGATACGCAGTATTTT. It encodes CASSPARSPLSTDTQYF.

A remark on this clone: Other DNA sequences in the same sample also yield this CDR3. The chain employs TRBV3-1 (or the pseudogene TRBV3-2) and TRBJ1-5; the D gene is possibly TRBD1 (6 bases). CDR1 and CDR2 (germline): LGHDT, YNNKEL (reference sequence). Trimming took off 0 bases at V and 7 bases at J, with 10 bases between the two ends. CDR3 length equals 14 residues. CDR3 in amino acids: CASSQEAGGQPQHF. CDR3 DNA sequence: TGTGCCAGCAGCCAAGAGGCGGGGGGCCAGCCCCAGCATTTT.

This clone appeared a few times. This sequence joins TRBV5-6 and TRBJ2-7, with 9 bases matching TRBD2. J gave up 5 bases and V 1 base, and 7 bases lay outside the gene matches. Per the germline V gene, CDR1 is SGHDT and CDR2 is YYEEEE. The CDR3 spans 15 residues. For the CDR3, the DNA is TGTGCCAGCAGCTTGAGCGGGAGGTTCGACAACGAGCAGTACTTC. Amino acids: CASSLSGRFDNEQYF.

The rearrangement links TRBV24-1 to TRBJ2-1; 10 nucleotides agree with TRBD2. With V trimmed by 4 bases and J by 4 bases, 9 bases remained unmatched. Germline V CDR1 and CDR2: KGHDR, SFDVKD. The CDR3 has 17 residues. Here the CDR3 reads CATSDPSLAGHYNEQFF. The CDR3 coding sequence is TGTGCCACCAGTGACCCCTCACTAGCGGGACATTACAATGAGCAGTTCTTC.

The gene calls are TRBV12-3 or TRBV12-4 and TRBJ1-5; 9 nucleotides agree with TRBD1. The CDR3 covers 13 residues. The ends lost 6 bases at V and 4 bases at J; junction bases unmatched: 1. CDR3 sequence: CASRGTGNQPQHF. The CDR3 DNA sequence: TGTGCCAGCAGAGGGACAGGGAATCAGCCCCAGCATTTT.

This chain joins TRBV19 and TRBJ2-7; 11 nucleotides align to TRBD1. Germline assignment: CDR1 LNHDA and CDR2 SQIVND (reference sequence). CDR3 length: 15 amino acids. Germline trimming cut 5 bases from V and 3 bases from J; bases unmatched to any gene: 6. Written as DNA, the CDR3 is TGTGCCAGTAGTTTACCGGGACAGGGGGACTACGAGCAGTACTTC. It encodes CASSLPGQGDYEQYF.

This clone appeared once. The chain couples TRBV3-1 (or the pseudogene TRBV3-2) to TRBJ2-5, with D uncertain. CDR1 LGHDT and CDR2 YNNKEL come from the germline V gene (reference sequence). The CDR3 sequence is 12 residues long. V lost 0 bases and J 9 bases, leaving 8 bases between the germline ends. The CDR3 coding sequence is TGTGCCAGCAGCCAAGATTCGGTGGCCCAGTACTTC. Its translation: CASSQDSVAQYF.

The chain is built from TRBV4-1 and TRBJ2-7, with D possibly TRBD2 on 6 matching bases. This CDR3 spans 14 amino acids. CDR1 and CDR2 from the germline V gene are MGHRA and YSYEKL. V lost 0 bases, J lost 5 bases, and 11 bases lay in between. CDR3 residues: CASSQEGGSDEQYF. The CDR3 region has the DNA TGCGCCAGCAGCCAAGAAGGAGGGAGCGACGAGCAGTACTTC.

CDR3 nucleotide sequence: TGTGCCAGTAGTAGGGGACAGGGACAGCCCCAGCATTTT. It translates to CASSRGQGQPQHF. The chain has TRBV19 and TRBJ1-5; 9 positions match TRBD1. V dropped 4 bases and J dropped 7; count of bases not matched to a gene: 2. Germline loops: CDR1 LNHDA, CDR2 SQIVND (reference sequence). The CDR3 covers 13 residues.

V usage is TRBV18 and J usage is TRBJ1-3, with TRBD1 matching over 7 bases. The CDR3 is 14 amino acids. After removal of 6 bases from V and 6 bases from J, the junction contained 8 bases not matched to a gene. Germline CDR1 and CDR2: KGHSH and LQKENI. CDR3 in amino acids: CASSLNGQENTIYF. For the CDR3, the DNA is TGTGCCAGCTCCCTAAACGGACAGGAAAACACCATATATTTT.

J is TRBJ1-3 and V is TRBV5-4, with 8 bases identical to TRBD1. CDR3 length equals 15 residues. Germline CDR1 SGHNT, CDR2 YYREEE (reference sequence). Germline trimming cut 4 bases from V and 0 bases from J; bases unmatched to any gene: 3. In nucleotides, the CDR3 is TGTGCCAGCAGCCTTGACAGGGGCTCTGGAAACACCATATATTTT. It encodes CASSLDRGSGNTIYF.

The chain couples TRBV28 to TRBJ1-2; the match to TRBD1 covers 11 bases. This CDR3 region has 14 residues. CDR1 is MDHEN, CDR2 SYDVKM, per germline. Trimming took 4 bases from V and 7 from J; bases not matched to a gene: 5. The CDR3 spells CASSSGQGAGGYTF. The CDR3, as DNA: TGTGCCAGCAGTTCCGGACAGGGGGCGGGTGGCTACACCTTC.

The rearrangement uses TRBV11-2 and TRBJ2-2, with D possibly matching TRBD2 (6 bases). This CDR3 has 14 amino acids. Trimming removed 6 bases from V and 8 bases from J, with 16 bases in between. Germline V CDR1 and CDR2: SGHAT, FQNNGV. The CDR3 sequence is CASSAGGSRGELFF. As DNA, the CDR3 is TGTGCCAGCAGTGCCGGGGGTTCCAGAGGGGAGCTGTTTTTT.

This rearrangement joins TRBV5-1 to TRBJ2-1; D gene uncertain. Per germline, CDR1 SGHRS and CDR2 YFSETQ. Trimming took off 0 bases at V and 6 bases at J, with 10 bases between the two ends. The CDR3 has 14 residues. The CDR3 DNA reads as TGCGCCAGCAGCTTGGGACAACTCCCCAATGAGCAGTTCTTC. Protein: CASSLGQLPNEQFF.